Following are 21 T cell receptor beta chains from one sample sequenced in a study of T cells in Graves' hyperthyroidism and ophthalmopathy. Amplification of TCR beta CDR3 regions was performed using RNA transcripts as template. With the HTBI primer set, the TCR CDR3 went through a first round of RT-PCR. Each CDR3 protein gets one entry after TCRdb re-called the multiplex PCR reads with MiXCR. This sample has 540,000 or so distinct CDR3 sequences, with 40% to 55% found just once. Sequences were obtained from peripheral blood or thyroid tissue (not recorded which). The receptors stem from an adult woman with Graves' disease, either hyperthyroidism or ophthalmopathy (not recorded which).

J is TRBJ1-2 and V is TRBV7-2; 9 bases fit TRBD1. Germline loops: CDR1 SGHTA, CDR2 FQGNSA. After removal of 4 bases from V and 7 bases from J, the junction contained 13 bases not matched to a gene. The CDR3 consists of 16 residues. CDR3 loop: CASSSPLGTGGLGYTF. The CDR3 DNA is TGTGCCAGCAGCTCCCCTTTGGGAACAGGGGGCCTTGGCTACACCTTC.

As regards this clonotype: Being one base from a much bigger clone, this may be a read error. V gene TRBV5-1 combines with J gene TRBJ2-7; TRBD2 agrees at 9 bases. V shed 2 bases and J 7 bases; nucleotides not matched to a gene: 10. The V gene's germline CDR1 is SGHRS and CDR2 YFSETQ. The CDR3 has 15 amino acids. The CDR3 spells CASSFSGGLSQEQYF. The CDR3 DNA sequence: TGCGCCAGCAGCTTTAGCGGGGGCCTTTCGCAAGAGCAGTACTTC.

This clonotype was counted at least ten times. The rearrangement joins TRBV9 to TRBJ2-7; a possible D gene is TRBD1 (5 bases). The V end was cut by 4 bases, the J end by 2 bases, with 16 bases between. Germline CDR1 is SGDLS and CDR2 is YYNGEE. The CDR3 is 15 residues long. CDR3 in DNA: TGTGCCAGCAGCCGCGACAGCACTGGGCCCTACGAGCAGTACTTC. Protein product: CASSRDSTGPYEQYF.

This clonotype appeared many times. A junction end diverges from the germline sequence, so it may reflect a read error. This chain links TRBV7-9 with TRBJ2-7, with a possible D match to TRBD1 (6 bases). The CDR3 covers 15 residues. Germline CDR1 reads SEHNR; CDR2 reads FQNEAQ (reference sequence). The CDR3 reads CASSPGHTFSYEQYF. Written as DNA, the CDR3 is TGCGCCAGCAGCCCGGGACACACCTTCTCCTACGAGCAGTACTTC.

Notes on this clonotype: Relative to the germline gene, one junction end is altered; a read error may explain this. V usage is TRBV4-1 and J usage is TRBJ2-7; 9 nucleotides line up with TRBD2. The CDR3 has 15 amino acids. Germline V gene data show CDR1 as MGHRA and CDR2 as YSYEKL. In DNA, the CDR3 is TGTGCCAGCAGCTTTGTCGCTAGCGGGGCCCACGAGCAGTACTTC. This encodes CASSFVASGAHEQYF.

The chain joins TRBV29-1 to TRBJ2-2; 8 positions agree with TRBD1. With 4 bases clipped from V and 6 bases from J, the junction kept 7 bases outside the gene matches. The germline CDR1 and CDR2 sequences are SQVTM and ANQGSEA. The CDR3 consists of 14 residues. The CDR3 reads CSVADRVEAGELFF. CDR3 bases: TGCAGCGTTGCGGACAGGGTGGAAGCCGGGGAGCTGTTTTTT.

The rearrangement joins TRBV2 to TRBJ2-7; 11 nucleotides line up with TRBD1. Trimming took 11 bases from V and 5 from J; bases not matched to a gene: 8. CDR1 and CDR2 (germline): SNHLY, FYNNEI. The CDR3 totals 13 residues. The CDR3 region is CACAGTGGHEQYF. DNA for the CDR3: TGTGCCTGCGCTGGGACAGGGGGGCACGAGCAGTACTTC.

The chain carries TRBV19 and TRBJ1-3; D might be TRBD1 (5 bases). The CDR3 consists of 19 residues. CDR1 LNHDA and CDR2 SQIVND come from the germline V gene (reference sequence). Trimming left V 7 bases short and J 0 bases short, with 25 bases between. This chain's CDR3 is CASTMTASIFRYSGNTIYF. CDR3 nucleotides: TGTGCCAGTACCATGACAGCGTCTATTTTCCGATACTCTGGAAACACCATATATTTT. Supplemented by reference TRBV19 and TRBJ1-3, the full variable domain reads DGGITQSPKYLFRKEGQNVTLSCEQNLNHDAMYWYRQDPGQGLRLIYYSQIVNDFQKGDIAEGYSVSREKKESFPLTVTSAQKNPTAFYLCASTMTASIFRYSGNTIYFGEGSWLTVV.

The gene calls are TRBV7-9 and TRBJ1-2; D gene ambiguous. The CDR3 has 14 amino acids. CDR1 is SEHNR, CDR2 FQNEAQ, per germline (reference sequence). Trimming removed 3 bases from V and 8 bases from J, with 16 bases in between. CDR3 DNA: TGTGCCAGCAGCTTGGTAGGTCGGGAAGACGGCTACACCTTC. Its protein is CASSLVGREDGYTF.

The chain is built from TRBV7-3 and TRBJ1-2, with TRBD1 matching 8 bases. Looked up from germline, CDR1 is SGHTA and CDR2 is FQGTGA. This CDR3 contains 15 residues. The ends lost 5 bases at V and 2 bases at J; junction bases unmatched: 7. The CDR3 bases are TGTGCCAGCAGCCGTGGGACAGGAGGAAACTATGGCTACACCTTC. This sequence encodes CASSRGTGGNYGYTF.

Concerning this clonotype: One junction end disagrees with the germline gene, perhaps due to a read error. Here the CDR3 DNA reads TGTGCCAGCAGCCAAGGGGTAGCGGGAGGACTCTACGAGCAGTGCTTC. Amino acid sequence: CASSQGVAGGLYEQCF. The chain joins TRBV3-1 to TRBJ2-7, with 10 positions matching TRBD2. Per germline, CDR1 LGHDT and CDR2 YNNKEL (reference sequence). This CDR3 comprises 16 residues.

In this sample, this clonotype turned up many times. V gene TRBV6-5 combines with J gene TRBJ2-5; 8 bases line up with TRBD2. The CDR3 is 15 residues long. The V gene end was trimmed by 6 bases and the J gene end by 5 bases; junction bases not matched to a gene: 11. The germline V gene has CDR1 MNHEY and CDR2 SVGAGI. The CDR3 sequence: CASSGREWAVETQYF. CDR3 nucleotide sequence: TGTGCCAGCAGCGGGAGGGAGTGGGCGGTGGAGACCCAGTACTTC.

This clonotype was observed a handful of times. The chain links TRBV10-3 to TRBJ1-1; no clear D gene. The CDR3 is made up of 15 amino acids. V was trimmed by 4 bases and J by 1 base, leaving 13 bases between them. Germline V lookup: CDR1 ENHRY, CDR2 SYGVKD. The CDR3: CAISADTVRNTEAFF. In DNA form, the CDR3 reads TGTGCCATCAGTGCTGACACGGTGCGGAACACTGAAGCTTTCTTT.

In this sample, this clonotype turned up many times. The chain has TRBV29-1 and TRBJ2-7; no definite D call. The CDR3 is 12 residues long. The V end lost 0 bases, the J end lost 6 bases, and 9 bases lay between the germline ends. From germline, CDR1 is SQVTM and CDR2 ANQGSEA. The CDR3 sequence is CSVEDPTGEQYF. CDR3 DNA sequence: TGCAGCGTTGAAGATCCGACCGGCGAGCAGTACTTC.

This clonotype was observed at least ten times. The chain has TRBV20-1 and TRBJ2-7; 10 bases line up with TRBD2. Per germline, CDR1 DFQATT and CDR2 SNEGSKA (reference sequence). Unmatched junction bases numbered 8, after V lost 0 bases and J lost 3 bases. The CDR3 has 16 amino acids. The CDR3 DNA follows: TGCAGTGCTAGAGATCCTGGTCTAGCGGGAGTCTACGAGCAGTACTTC. Encoded protein: CSARDPGLAGVYEQYF.

The V call is TRBV7-8, the J call TRBJ1-1; D ambiguous. This CDR3 contains 17 residues. Germline V gene sequence: CDR1 SGHVS, CDR2 FQNEAQ. The V gene lost 2 bases and the J gene lost 5 bases, with 21 bases spanning the gap. The CDR3 DNA reads TGTGCCAGCAGCTTACTGGGATGGGGTATAGCTGAGACTGAAGCTTTCTTT. Translation gives CASSLLGWGIAETEAFF.

In this sample, this clonotype turned up many times. The chain combines TRBV20-1 with TRBJ2-5; 9 bases are shared with TRBD2. The J segment lost 4 bases and the V segment lost 5 bases, leaving 5 bases of the junction unmatched. This CDR3 is built from 13 residues. Germline lookup yields CDR1 DFQATT and CDR2 SNEGSKA (reference sequence). The chain's CDR3 is CSAPRTSVETQYF. CDR3 coding DNA: TGCAGTGCTCCCCGGACTAGCGTAGAGACCCAGTACTTC.

The chain has TRBV15 and TRBJ1-3, with D possibly TRBD1 on 6 matching bases. The CDR3 runs to 13 residues. In germline, CDR1 is LNHNV, CDR2 YYDKDF (reference sequence). Trimming removed 11 bases at V and 3 bases at J, with 14 bases between. CDR3 sequence (DNA): TGTGCCCCGAGAGGGGGGGTTGGAAACACCATATATTTT. The encoded protein is CAPRGGVGNTIYF.

The gene calls are TRBV25-1 and TRBJ2-3, with D unclear. Trimming took off 1 base at V and 2 bases at J, with 7 bases between the two ends. CDR1 and CDR2 from the germline V gene are MGHDK and SYGVNS. The CDR3 has 14 amino acids. The CDR3 sequence: CASSEWAPTDTQYF. The CDR3 DNA follows: TGTGCCAGCAGTGAATGGGCCCCCACAGATACGCAGTATTTT.

This clonotype was found once. The rearrangement links TRBV2 to TRBJ2-6; 12 bases align to TRBD2. The germline gives CDR1 SNHLY, CDR2 FYNNEI. The CDR3 sequence is 17 residues long. V dropped 6 bases and J dropped 0; count of bases not matched to a gene: 3. CDR3 sequence reads: CASRRLAGVSGANVLTF. The DNA of the CDR3 is TGTGCCAGCAGGAGACTAGCGGGAGTCTCTGGGGCCAACGTCCTGACTTTC.

This clonotype turned up a few times. The chain carries TRBV24-1 and TRBJ2-5; D not certain. V was shortened by 4 bases and J by 2 bases, with 4 bases between the two germline ends. Germline values: CDR1 KGHDR, CDR2 SFDVKD. The CDR3 totals 12 residues. Here the CDR3 reads CATSDPQETQYF. CDR3 nucleotide sequence: TGTGCCACCAGTGACCCACAAGAGACCCAGTACTTC.